The rows below give T cell receptor beta chains drawn from one sample of a study of T cell responses to AZD1222 COVID-19 vaccine. Sequencing was performed with immunoSEQ multiplex PCR; in TCRdb, only in-frame clones are kept and a portion is missing. This sample has some 100,000 clones, with over 75% found just once. The sample was peripheral blood, taken 28 days after the second AZD1222 dose. The receptors were gathered from an adult who received the AZD1222 COVID-19 vaccine. The CDR3 runs from the conserved cysteine through the conserved F or W. A D gene is named only where the DNA matches it firmly. Some rows mark clone size as missing; the rest say once, few, many or name a class of expanded clone.

D,V,length,size,J,CDR3,DNA
NA,TRBV19,14,once,TRBJ1-4,CASSTQGSNEKLFF,TGTGCCAGTAGTACCCAGGGAAGTAATGAAAAACTGTTTTTT
NA,TRBV18,16,NA,TRBJ1-2,CASSPTSGDTFYGYTF,TGTGCCAGCTCACCCACCTCGGGGGACACTTTCTATGGCTACACCTTC
NA,TRBV6-5,13,NA,TRBJ2-7,CASSRQATYEQYF,TGTGCCAGCAGTCGACAGGCCACCTACGAGCAGTACTTC
NA,TRBV30,12,once,TRBJ1-4,CAWSPSNEKLFF,TGTGCCTGGAGTCCCAGTAATGAAAAACTGTTTTTT
NA,TRBV2,10,few,TRBJ1-3,CASSGAAIYF,TGTGCCAGCAGTGGGGCGGCCATATATTTT
NA,TRBV20-1,11,NA,TRBJ1-1,CSARDGGRAFF,TGCAGTGCTAGAGATGGCGGAAGGGCTTTCTTT
NA,TRBV30,12,few,TRBJ2-7,CAWSSHSYEQYF,TGTGCCTGGAGTAGTCACTCGTACGAGCAGTACTTC
TRBD1,TRBV7-2,15,NA,TRBJ1-4,CASSSRQGVNEKLFF,TGTGCCAGCAGCTCCCGACAGGGAGTAAATGAAAAACTGTTTTTT
TRBD1,TRBV12-5,18,NA,TRBJ1-4,CASGFLLGQGATNEKLFF,TGTGCTAGTGGTTTCCTCCTCGGACAGGGAGCAACTAATGAAAAACTGTTTTTT
TRBD1,TRBV3-1/TRBV3-2,15,NA,TRBJ1-4,CASSQDQGQLEKLFF,TGTGCCAGCAGCCAAGATCAGGGACAGTTAGAAAAACTGTTTTTT
NA,TRBV12-2,16,NA,TRBJ1-5,CASRRRGGSSNQPQHF,TGTGCAAGTCGTCGTCGGGGTGGGAGTAGCAATCAGCCCCAGCATTTT
TRBD1,TRBV2,12,few,TRBJ1-2,CATGTGRYGYTF,TGTGCCACAGGGACAGGACGCTATGGCTACACCTTC
TRBD1,TRBV5-6,15,NA,TRBJ2-1,CASSLDVRGSDEQFF,TGTGCCAGCAGCTTGGACGTCAGGGGGAGCGATGAGCAGTTCTTC
NA,TRBV2,13,NA,TRBJ1-4,CASSAGGGEKLFF,TGTGCCAGCAGTGCCGGGGGTGGTGAAAAACTGTTTTTT
NA,TRBV30,14,NA,TRBJ1-4,CAWSLGGGNEKLFF,TGTGCCTGGAGTCTGGGTGGAGGAAATGAAAAACTGTTTTTT
TRBD2,TRBV4-3,19,once,TRBJ2-2,CASSHRTSGLFRVSGELFF,TGCGCCAGCAGCCATAGGACTAGCGGGCTATTTAGGGTCTCCGGGGAGCTGTTTTTT
NA,TRBV21-1,14,NA,TRBJ2-3,CASSNVEDTDTQYF,TGTGCCAGCAGCAATGTTGAAGACACAGATACGCAGTATTTT
TRBD2,TRBV28,16,NA,TRBJ2-7,CASSLPLAAVSYEQYF,TGTGCCAGCAGTTTACCTCTAGCGGCGGTTTCCTACGAGCAGTACTTC
NA,TRBV3-1/TRBV3-2,15,NA,TRBJ2-7,CASSQDPGWSREQYF,TGTGCCAGCAGCCAAGATCCGGGATGGTCGCGGGAGCAGTACTTC
NA,TRBV24-1,12,NA,TRBJ2-7,CATIGSGYEQYF,TGTGCCACCATAGGATCCGGCTACGAGCAGTACTTC
TRBD1,TRBV7-9,14,few,TRBJ2-1,CASSLRQGAYEQFF,TGTGCCAGCAGCTTACGACAGGGGGCCTATGAGCAGTTCTTC
NA,TRBV5-4,15,once,TRBJ2-7,CASSPDTTDTYEQYF,TGTGCCAGCAGCCCAGATACGACAGATACCTACGAGCAGTACTTC
NA,TRBV6-5,15,NA,TRBJ1-5,CASRPARGGNQPQHF,TGTGCCAGCAGACCTGCCAGGGGTGGCAATCAGCCCCAGCATTTT
NA,TRBV14,14,few,TRBJ2-7,CASSLGRGAYEQYF,TGTGCCAGCAGCCTAGGTCGGGGTGCCTACGAGCAGTACTTC
TRBD1,TRBV27,12,NA,TRBJ1-1,CASRTGGTEAFF,TGTGCCAGCAGGACAGGGGGGACTGAAGCTTTCTTT
NA,TRBV6-5,15,NA,TRBJ1-4,CASSYSRVSNEKLFF,TGTGCCAGCAGTTACTCCAGGGTGTCTAATGAAAAACTGTTTTTT
NA,TRBV7-6,15,NA,TRBJ2-3,CASSPSGSSTDTQYF,TGTGCCAGCAGCCCCAGTGGGAGCAGCACAGATACGCAGTATTTT
NA,TRBV18,15,NA,TRBJ1-2,CASSPQSSKDYGYTF,TGTGCCAGCTCACCACAGTCCTCTAAGGACTATGGCTACACCTTC
NA,TRBV4-2,18,NA,TRBJ2-1,CASSQEEGGLDFYNEQFF,TGTGCCAGCAGCCAAGAGGAGGGGGGGCTGGATTTCTACAATGAGCAGTTCTTC
NA,TRBV28,17,NA,TRBJ2-7,CASSFSVGLILHYEQYF,TGTGCCAGCAGTTTCTCAGTTGGACTAATCCTTCACTACGAGCAGTACTTC
NA,TRBV15,16,NA,TRBJ1-2,CATSRDLATVSDGYTF,TGTGCCACCAGCAGAGACCTTGCGACGGTAAGCGATGGCTACACCTTC
NA,TRBV28,13,once,TRBJ2-1,CASSFRLSNEQFF,TGTGCCAGCAGTTTTCGCCTGTCTAATGAGCAGTTCTTC
TRBD1,TRBV6-2/TRBV6-3,16,NA,TRBJ2-4,CASSDGVTGGRDIQYF,TGTGCCAGCAGTGACGGGGTAACAGGGGGTCGGGACATTCAGTACTTC
NA,TRBV10-3,13,NA,TRBJ1-5,CAISGQPNQPQHF,TGTGCCATCAGTGGGCAGCCGAATCAGCCCCAGCATTTT
NA,TRBV5-8,16,once,TRBJ2-2,CASSLGRTSNTGELFF,TGTGCCAGCAGCTTGGGACGGACTTCGAACACCGGGGAGCTGTTTTTT
NA,TRBV7-2,13,NA,TRBJ1-1,CASSLEENTEAFF,TGTGCCAGCAGCTTAGAAGAGAACACTGAAGCTTTCTTT
TRBD2,TRBV5-4,15,NA,TRBJ2-7,CASSLGASGGYEQYF,TGTGCCAGCAGCTTGGGAGCTAGCGGGGGCTACGAGCAGTACTTC
NA,TRBV4-2,16,NA,TRBJ1-5,CASSQESVGMNQPQHF,TGTGCCAGCAGCCAAGAATCTGTGGGGATGAATCAGCCCCAGCATTTT
NA,TRBV6-2/TRBV6-3,16,NA,TRBJ2-5,CASSFDWSTVQETQYF,TGTGCCAGCAGTTTTGACTGGTCGACAGTTCAAGAGACCCAGTACTTC
NA,TRBV30,13,NA,TRBJ1-2,CAWSVRRVYGYTF,TGTGCCTGGAGTGTACGCAGAGTATATGGCTACACCTTC
NA,TRBV6-5,14,NA,TRBJ2-5,CASTLTFRGETQYF,TGTGCCAGCACGCTGACCTTTAGGGGGGAGACCCAGTACTTC
NA,TRBV4-2,17,NA,TRBJ2-1,CASSQDGMTGPNNEQFF,TGTGCCAGCAGCCAAGATGGTATGACAGGACCTAACAATGAGCAGTTCTTC
NA,TRBV18,22,once,TRBJ2-7,CASSRPSFYIDRPGGNSYEQYF,TGTGCCAGCTCACGGCCCTCTTTTTATATAGACCGTCCCGGAGGAAACTCCTACGAGCAGTACTTC
NA,TRBV25-1,14,NA,TRBJ2-6,CASSENGRANVLTF,TGTGCCAGCAGTGAAAACGGGAGGGCCAACGTCCTGACTTTC
TRBD1,TRBV15,16,once,TRBJ2-7,CATSRPGTGGIRKQYF,TGTGCCACCAGCCGACCCGGGACAGGGGGTATAAGGAAGCAGTACTTC
NA,TRBV7-2,14,NA,TRBJ2-1,CASSLTRDQYEQFF,TGTGCCAGCAGCTTAACCCGGGACCAGTATGAGCAGTTCTTC
NA,TRBV29-1,11,NA,TRBJ1-1,CSAWQNTEAFF,TGCAGCGCCTGGCAGAACACTGAAGCTTTCTTT
NA,TRBV5-1,16,NA,TRBJ2-7,CASSLYDTLRPYEQYF,TGCGCCAGCAGCTTGTACGACACCTTAAGACCCTACGAGCAGTACTTC
TRBD2,TRBV6-5,14,NA,TRBJ2-5,CASSSTSGRETQYF,TGTGCCAGCAGTTCGACTAGCGGGCGTGAGACCCAGTACTTC
NA,TRBV7-6,16,NA,TRBJ2-2,CASSPRNGINTGELFF,TGTGCCAGCAGCCCCCGAAATGGGATTAACACCGGGGAGCTGTTTTTT
NA,TRBV11-3,13,NA,TRBJ1-1,CASSFRRNTEAFF,TGTGCCAGCAGCTTTCGTAGGAACACTGAAGCTTTCTTT
NA,TRBV6-5,13,NA,TRBJ2-3,CASSTVGPDTQYF,TGTGCCAGCAGTACGGTCGGACCAGATACGCAGTATTTT
NA,TRBV6-5,13,NA,TRBJ1-2,CATADRANYGYTF,TGTGCCACAGCGGACCGAGCTAACTATGGCTACACCTTC
NA,TRBV24-1,15,few,TRBJ2-5,CATSDRYRREETQYF,TGTGCCACCAGTGATAGATACCGGCGAGAAGAGACCCAGTACTTC
NA,TRBV5-8,14,NA,TRBJ1-2,CASSPRQEFYGYTF,TGTGCCAGCAGCCCCAGACAGGAATTCTATGGCTACACCTTC
NA,TRBV7-3,17,few,TRBJ2-5,CASSFGSTVGVEETQYF,TGTGCCAGCAGCTTCGGATCAACCGTAGGGGTTGAAGAGACCCAGTACTTC
NA,TRBV7-3,16,NA,TRBJ1-2,CASSLSPGAWDYGYTF,TGTGCCAGCAGCTTATCCCCCGGGGCCTGGGACTATGGCTACACCTTC
NA,TRBV7-9,17,NA,TRBJ2-6,CASSSRVAQTGANVLTF,TGTGCCAGCAGCTCGCGGGTGGCTCAGACTGGGGCCAACGTCCTGACTTTC
NA,TRBV18,17,NA,TRBJ2-1,CASSRFPPGNMYNEQFF,TGTGCCAGCTCACGCTTCCCCCCTGGGAACATGTACAATGAGCAGTTCTTC